The rows below give T cell receptor beta chains drawn from one sample of a study of regulatory T cells in long-lasting Graves disease. TCRdb processed the multiplex PCR reads anew with MiXCR; each CDR3 protein has one entry. Of more than 450,000 distinct CDR3 sequences in the sample, 15% to 20% were seen once. The sample was also linked to a second study, of T cells in Graves' hyperthyroidism and ophthalmopathy.

Sequencing was performed on peripheral blood mononuclear cells (PBMCs), taken at new diagnosis, from a patient treated with antithyroid drugs. The source is a man aged 35 to 55 with Graves disease. The CDR3 runs from the conserved cysteine through the conserved F or W. D genes are given only for firm matches. Clone size appears in some rows only: once, few, many, or a class for an expanded clone.

clone_size: .; d_call: .; v_call: TRBV28; j_call: TRBJ2-2; cdr3_nt: TGTGCCAGCAGTTTAGAAGTTGAGGAGCTGTTTTTT; cdr3_aa: CASSLEVEELFF
clone_size: few; d_call: TRBD2; v_call: TRBV2; j_call: TRBJ2-7; cdr3_nt: TGTGCCAGCAGTCCTCTAGCGGGAAGATACGAGCAGTACTTC; cdr3_aa: CASSPLAGRYEQYF
clone_size: many; d_call: .; v_call: TRBV9; j_call: TRBJ2-7; cdr3_nt: TGTGCCAGCAGCGTAGATGCGTCCTACGAGCAGTACTTC; cdr3_aa: CASSVDASYEQYF
clone_size: many; d_call: .; v_call: TRBV28; j_call: TRBJ2-5; cdr3_nt: TGTGCCAGCAGTCCGCTCCTAAGCCAAGAGACCCAGTACTTC; cdr3_aa: CASSPLLSQETQYF
clone_size: few; d_call: .; v_call: TRBV5-4; j_call: TRBJ2-5; cdr3_nt: TGTGCCAGCGGCTTGGCAGGGTTAGGCCAAGAGACCCAGTACTTC; cdr3_aa: CASGLAGLGQETQYF
clone_size: many; d_call: TRBD2; v_call: TRBV2; j_call: TRBJ2-1; cdr3_nt: TGTGCCAGCAGTTCCTGGACTAGCGGGAGGCGCCAGTTAGAGTACAATGAGCAGTTCTTC; cdr3_aa: CASSSWTSGRRQLEYNEQFF
clone_size: many; d_call: .; v_call: TRBV20-1; j_call: TRBJ1-1; cdr3_nt: TGCAGTGCACGTCAGGACACGAACACTGAAGCTTTCTTT; cdr3_aa: CSARQDTNTEAFF
clone_size: .; d_call: .; v_call: TRBV7-9; j_call: TRBJ2-1; cdr3_nt: TGTGCCAGCAGCCCCCCCGGGGACAATGAGCAGTTCTTC; cdr3_aa: CASSPPGDNEQFF
clone_size: .; d_call: TRBD2; v_call: TRBV29-1; j_call: TRBJ2-7; cdr3_nt: TGCAGCGTTTCCAGCGGGAGCGGGTCCTACGAGCAGTACTTC; cdr3_aa: CSVSSGSGSYEQYF
clone_size: .; d_call: TRBD1; v_call: TRBV13; j_call: TRBJ1-5; cdr3_nt: TGTGCCAGCAGCTCAGGACAGGGCCCTAGCAATCAGCCCCAGCATTTT; cdr3_aa: CASSSGQGPSNQPQHF
clone_size: few; d_call: .; v_call: TRBV5-4; j_call: TRBJ1-2; cdr3_nt: TGTGCCAGCAGCCCGCTCCATGGGGGAGGGACCTATGGCTACACCTTC; cdr3_aa: CASSPLHGGGTYGYTF
clone_size: many; d_call: .; v_call: TRBV2; j_call: TRBJ1-4; cdr3_nt: TGTGCCAGCAGTGAAGGTTTTGCGAATGAAAAACTGTTTTTT; cdr3_aa: CASSEGFANEKLFF
clone_size: .; d_call: .; v_call: TRBV6-2/TRBV6-3; j_call: TRBJ1-5; cdr3_nt: TGTGCCAGCAGTGCCACGGCTAGCAATCAGCCCCAGCATTTT; cdr3_aa: CASSATASNQPQHF
clone_size: many; d_call: .; v_call: TRBV20-1; j_call: TRBJ2-7; cdr3_nt: TGCAGTGCTGGGAGCCGGCGCGCGCGGTCCTACGAGCAGTACTTC; cdr3_aa: CSAGSRRARSYEQYF
clone_size: few; d_call: .; v_call: TRBV6-1; j_call: TRBJ2-1; cdr3_nt: TGTGCCAGCAGCGACAGCCGGGATGAGCAGTTCTTC; cdr3_aa: CASSDSRDEQFF
clone_size: .; d_call: TRBD2; v_call: TRBV6-9; j_call: TRBJ2-3; cdr3_nt: TGTGCCAGCAGTTTATCGGGAGGACACACAGATACGCAGTATTTT; cdr3_aa: CASSLSGGHTDTQYF
clone_size: many; d_call: .; v_call: TRBV3-1; j_call: TRBJ2-1; cdr3_nt: TGTGCCAGCAGCCAAGGGCCCAGGGTGAATGAGCAGTTCTTC; cdr3_aa: CASSQGPRVNEQFF
clone_size: .; d_call: TRBD1; v_call: TRBV18; j_call: TRBJ2-7; cdr3_nt: TGTGCCAGCTCACCCGGTCGGGACAGGGCCTCCTACGAGCAGTACTTC; cdr3_aa: CASSPGRDRASYEQYF
clone_size: .; d_call: TRBD2; v_call: TRBV6-1; j_call: TRBJ2-1; cdr3_nt: TGTGCCAGCAGTAAACTAGCGGGAGCGTCCAATGAGCAGTTCTTC; cdr3_aa: CASSKLAGASNEQFF
clone_size: few; d_call: TRBD2; v_call: TRBV20-1; j_call: TRBJ2-7; cdr3_nt: TGCAGTGCAACGGGAGGTAACGAGCAGTACTTC; cdr3_aa: CSATGGNEQYF
clone_size: many; d_call: .; v_call: TRBV3-1; j_call: TRBJ2-3; cdr3_nt: TGTGCCAGCAGCCAAGATGCCGCCGGAACATACACAGATACGCAGTATTTT; cdr3_aa: CASSQDAAGTYTDTQYF
clone_size: few; d_call: .; v_call: TRBV29-1; j_call: TRBJ2-1; cdr3_nt: TGCAGCGTTGGGATGGGGTGGGACAATGAGCAGTTCTTC; cdr3_aa: CSVGMGWDNEQFF
clone_size: few; d_call: .; v_call: TRBV2; j_call: TRBJ2-7; cdr3_nt: TGTGCCAGTCCGGGACCGAGCTCCTACGAGCAGTACTTC; cdr3_aa: CASPGPSSYEQYF
clone_size: .; d_call: TRBD2; v_call: TRBV7-2; j_call: TRBJ2-7; cdr3_nt: TGTGCCAGCAGCCTAGGGGGGGGACTAGCGGGAGTTGCGGGCGAGCAGTACTTC; cdr3_aa: CASSLGGGLAGVAGEQYF
clone_size: few; d_call: .; v_call: TRBV24-1; j_call: TRBJ2-1; cdr3_nt: TGTGCCACCAGTGTTCCTGGCTCCTACAATGAGCAGTTCTTC; cdr3_aa: CATSVPGSYNEQFF
clone_size: few; d_call: .; v_call: TRBV7-9; j_call: TRBJ2-3; cdr3_nt: TGTGCCAGCAGCCCTGCCCAAAATGCTACGCAGTATTTT; cdr3_aa: CASSPAQNATQYF
clone_size: .; d_call: .; v_call: TRBV10-3; j_call: TRBJ1-1; cdr3_nt: TGTGCCATCAGTGATCGGCGCGACCTGAACACTGAAGCTTTCTTT; cdr3_aa: CAISDRRDLNTEAFF
clone_size: many; d_call: .; v_call: TRBV18; j_call: TRBJ2-7; cdr3_nt: TGTGCCAGCTCACACGACAGGCCCTCCTACGAGCAGTACTTC; cdr3_aa: CASSHDRPSYEQYF
clone_size: many; d_call: TRBD2; v_call: TRBV11-2; j_call: TRBJ2-1; cdr3_nt: TGTGCCAGCAGCTCGGGGGGGATTGGGTACGGTGAGCAGTTCTTC; cdr3_aa: CASSSGGIGYGEQFF
clone_size: .; d_call: .; v_call: TRBV5-1; j_call: TRBJ2-1; cdr3_nt: TGCGCCAGCAGCTTGGACTGGAAGGGGGATGAGCAGTTCTTC; cdr3_aa: CASSLDWKGDEQFF
clone_size: .; d_call: TRBD2; v_call: TRBV2; j_call: TRBJ2-7; cdr3_nt: TGTGCCAGCACGAGACTAGCGGGAGTGTACGAGCAGTACTTC; cdr3_aa: CASTRLAGVYEQYF
clone_size: few; d_call: .; v_call: TRBV10-3; j_call: TRBJ2-5; cdr3_nt: TGTGCCATCAGTGAGGGAGCGGGCGGTCAAGAGACCCAGTACTTC; cdr3_aa: CAISEGAGGQETQYF
clone_size: many; d_call: TRBD2; v_call: TRBV5-1; j_call: TRBJ2-1; cdr3_nt: TGCGCCAGCAGCAGACTAGCGGGAGCCTCCTACAATGAGCAGTTCTTC; cdr3_aa: CASSRLAGASYNEQFF
clone_size: many; d_call: .; v_call: TRBV3-1; j_call: TRBJ2-7; cdr3_nt: TGTGCCAGCGTGGGTCGCAGTGAGCAGTACTTC; cdr3_aa: CASVGRSEQYF
clone_size: many; d_call: TRBD2; v_call: TRBV5-1; j_call: TRBJ2-7; cdr3_nt: TGCGCCAGCAGCTTGGCGGTTAGCGGGAGAGGTGGGGCCTACGAGCAGTACTTC; cdr3_aa: CASSLAVSGRGGAYEQYF
clone_size: .; d_call: .; v_call: TRBV19; j_call: TRBJ1-5; cdr3_nt: TGTGCCAGTAGCTCCTCGATACTGTGGAAGTATCAGCCCCAGCATTTT; cdr3_aa: CASSSSILWKYQPQHF
clone_size: many; d_call: .; v_call: TRBV7-3; j_call: TRBJ2-1; cdr3_nt: TGTGCCAGCAGCTTCGGAGAGGGCCCCCCCTCGGATGAGCAGTTCTTC; cdr3_aa: CASSFGEGPPSDEQFF
clone_size: few; d_call: .; v_call: TRBV30; j_call: TRBJ1-3; cdr3_nt: TGTGCCTGGATGAATGACGGGAGCTCTGGAAACACCATATATTTT; cdr3_aa: CAWMNDGSSGNTIYF
clone_size: few; d_call: TRBD1; v_call: TRBV19; j_call: TRBJ1-5; cdr3_nt: TGTGCCAGTAGGGGGACAGGGGGGTTTCAGCCCCAGCATTTT; cdr3_aa: CASRGTGGFQPQHF
clone_size: .; d_call: .; v_call: TRBV9; j_call: TRBJ1-6; cdr3_nt: TGTGCCAGCAGCGTCGGTGGGGGATCCTATAATTCACCCCTCCACTTT; cdr3_aa: CASSVGGGSYNSPLHF
clone_size: many; d_call: .; v_call: TRBV5-6; j_call: TRBJ2-2; cdr3_nt: TGTGCCAGCAGCCCGGCAGGGGTTGGCGGGGAGCTGTTTTTT; cdr3_aa: CASSPAGVGGELFF
clone_size: .; d_call: TRBD1; v_call: TRBV24-1; j_call: TRBJ1-2; cdr3_nt: TGTGCCACCAGTGCCCTCACTTTGGGACAGATCTATGGCTACACCTTC; cdr3_aa: CATSALTLGQIYGYTF
clone_size: few; d_call: .; v_call: TRBV10-2; j_call: TRBJ2-5; cdr3_nt: TGCGCCAGCGCCATAAATTCCCAATCGAGGGAGACCCAGTACTTC; cdr3_aa: CASAINSQSRETQYF
clone_size: few; d_call: .; v_call: TRBV28; j_call: TRBJ1-5; cdr3_nt: TGTGCCAGCAGTTATATAATAGGGGTGGGTCAGCCCCAGCATTTT; cdr3_aa: CASSYIIGVGQPQHF
clone_size: many; d_call: .; v_call: TRBV7-3; j_call: TRBJ2-1; cdr3_nt: TGTGCCAGCAGCTTTGCGGGCCCCAATGAGCAGTTCTTC; cdr3_aa: CASSFAGPNEQFF
clone_size: many; d_call: .; v_call: TRBV2; j_call: TRBJ1-6; cdr3_nt: TGTGCCAGCAGAGCCGGGACGCTGAATTCACCCCTCCACTTT; cdr3_aa: CASRAGTLNSPLHF
clone_size: few; d_call: TRBD1; v_call: TRBV11-2; j_call: TRBJ2-6; cdr3_nt: TGTGCCAGCAGCCTAGACTGGGACAGGAGCTCTGGGGCCAACGTCCTGACTTTC; cdr3_aa: CASSLDWDRSSGANVLTF